A single sample is the source of the 23 T cell receptor beta chains below, sequenced in a study of radiation and T cells in renal cell carcinoma. Sequencing was performed with immunoSEQ multiplex PCR; in TCRdb, only in-frame clones are kept and a portion is missing. The sample shows roughly 130,000 clones, approximately 90% of them seen only once. Time point meaning: blood 2 weeks post-SBRT. Specified treatment: 15 Gy SBRT to primary tumor, nephrectomy 4 weeks later. Source: blood, taken from a patient whose treatment included radiotherapy and nephrectomy. The receptors come from a woman in her seventies with renal cell carcinoma.

The chain has TRBV25-1 and TRBJ2-5; tentative D call: TRBD1 (5 bases). The CDR3 is 15 amino acids. V lost 8 bases, J lost 0 bases, and 16 bases lay in between. CDR1 is MGHDK, CDR2 SYGVNS, per germline. The DNA for the CDR3 is TGTGCCAGCGCCACCAGGGCAGGGCACCAAGAGACCCAGTACTTC. It codes for CASATRAGHQETQYF. Variable domain in full (rest from reference TRBV25-1 and TRBJ2-5): EADIYQTPRYLVIGTGKKITLECSQTMGHDKMYWYQQDPGMELHLIHYSYGVNSTEKGDLSSESTVSRIRTEHFPLTLESARPSHTSQYLCASATRAGHQETQYFGPGTRLLVL.

This clone was recorded only once. The chain links TRBV28 to TRBJ2-2, with 8 bases lining up with TRBD1. V shed 5 bases, J shed 5 bases, and the junction held 10 bases outside the gene matches. Germline V CDR1 and CDR2: MDHEN, SYDVKM. The CDR3 runs 16 residues. The CDR3 DNA sequence: TGTGCCAGCAGTAGTTCGGCAGGGGGCCGGACCGGGGAGCTGTTTTTT. Translating it yields CASSSSAGGRTGELFF.

The chain has TRBV9 and TRBJ2-1; weak D call: TRBD2 (6 bases). Germline lookup yields CDR1 SGDLS and CDR2 YYNGEE. The CDR3 extends over 17 amino acids. Trimming pared 4 bases from V and 5 bases from J, leaving 22 bases between. CDR3 loop: CASSPGPRRLGHNEQFF. As DNA, the CDR3 is TGTGCCAGCAGCCCTGGGCCTCGTCGACTAGGCCACAATGAGCAGTTCTTC.

The chain uses TRBV28 and TRBJ1-2; possibly TRBD1 for D (6 bases). This CDR3 has 13 residues. Germline CDR1 is MDHEN and CDR2 is SYDVKM. Deletions cut 3 bases from V and 7 bases from J, with 12 bases between. The CDR3 reads CASSFSGAVGYTF. For the CDR3, the DNA is TGTGCCAGCAGTTTTTCAGGGGCGGTTGGCTACACCTTC.

The chain combines TRBV19 with TRBJ2-7; weak D call: TRBD1 (6 bases). The germline V and J ends were trimmed by 5 bases and 0 bases, with 23 bases remaining between them. The CDR3 consists of 18 residues. Germline-derived CDR1 and CDR2 are LNHDA and SQIVND (reference sequence). The CDR3 sequence is CASSALRAGARSSYEQYF. The CDR3 DNA follows: TGTGCCAGTAGTGCCCTCCGGGCAGGGGCTAGAAGCTCCTACGAGCAGTACTTC.

J is TRBJ1-6 and V is TRBV28, with D maybe TRBD1 (5 bases). Germline loops: CDR1 MDHEN, CDR2 SYDVKM. The V gene lost 6 bases and the J gene lost 4 bases, with 10 bases spanning the gap. The CDR3 runs 14 residues. The CDR3 bases are TGTGCCAGCAGACTCGACAGATATAATTCACCCCTCCACTTT. Its translation is CASRLDRYNSPLHF. The whole variable domain, filled in from reference TRBV28 and TRBJ1-6, reads DVKVTQSSRYLVKRTGEKVFLECVQDMDHENMFWYRQDPGLGLRLIYFSYDVKMKEKGDIPEGYSVSREKKERFSLILESASTNQTSMYLCASRLDRYNSPLHFGNGTRLTVT.

The V gene is TRBV15, the J gene TRBJ1-5; D may be TRBD1 (5 bases). V shed 0 bases and J shed 5 bases, with 11 bases lying between them. The germline V gene has CDR1 LNHNV and CDR2 YYDKDF (reference sequence). CDR3 length: 15 amino acids. In DNA form, the CDR3 reads TGTGCCACCAGCAGAGAAGCAGGGATCCATCAGCCCCAGCATTTT. Translation: CATSREAGIHQPQHF.

This chain connects TRBV15 to TRBJ2-1; a possible D gene is TRBD1 (6 bases). CDR1 and CDR2 (germline): LNHNV, YYDKDF (reference sequence). The V gene lost 8 bases and the J gene lost 6 bases, with 11 bases spanning the gap. The CDR3 runs to 12 residues. CDR3 nucleotide sequence: TGTGCCACCGGGAACAGGGTCAATGAGCAGTTCTTC. It codes for CATGNRVNEQFF.

This clone has a single count. The chain is built from TRBV5-8 and TRBJ2-2, with 7 bases aligning to TRBD2. Germline assignment: CDR1 SGHTS and CDR2 YDEGEE. The CDR3 is 14 residues long. V gave up 2 bases and J gave up 4 bases; unmatched junction bases: 2. DNA for the CDR3: TGTGCCAGCAGCTTCGCGGGGGTCACCGGGGAGCTGTTTTTT. Residues: CASSFAGVTGELFF.

The chain employs TRBV27 and TRBJ2-7, with no clear D. The CDR3 extends over 15 amino acids. V was pared by 5 bases and J by 3 bases, with 17 bases between. Per the germline V gene, CDR1 is MNHEY and CDR2 is SMNVEV (reference sequence). For the CDR3, the DNA is TGTGCCAGCAGTGCCTCCGCACGAGGCATCTACGAGCAGTACTTC. It codes for CASSASARGIYEQYF.

This chain uses TRBV30 with TRBJ2-5; 8 nucleotides agree with TRBD1. This CDR3 region has 13 residues. The V and J ends lost 2 bases and 2 bases, in that order; junction bases with no gene match: 1. Germline assignment: CDR1 GTSNPN and CDR2 SVGIG (reference sequence). CDR3: CAWSRTGQETQYF. The CDR3 DNA reads TGTGCCTGGAGTCGGACAGGGCAAGAGACCCAGTACTTC.

V usage is TRBV4-3 and J usage is TRBJ2-7; possible D gene TRBD1, 5 bases. V gave up 1 base and J gave up 0 bases, with 13 bases separating them. CDR1 is LGHNA and CDR2 is YSLEER in the germline V gene. The CDR3 is 16 amino acids. The DNA of the CDR3 is TGCGCCAGCAGCCAAGCTCACAGGCAAAGCTCCTACGAGCAGTACTTC. This translates into CASSQAHRQSSYEQYF.

This chain links TRBV5-1 with TRBJ2-5, with 14 bases fitting TRBD2. CDR1 and CDR2 from the germline V gene are SGHRS and YFSETQ. CDR3 length: 16 amino acids. The trim removed 4 bases at V and 3 bases at J, leaving 5 bases unmatched. CDR3 sequence reads: CASSPPGLAGEETQYF. As DNA, the CDR3 is TGCGCCAGCAGCCCTCCGGGACTAGCGGGGGAAGAGACCCAGTACTTC.

The chain carries TRBV4-1 and TRBJ1-3; 8 bases map to TRBD1. The ends lost 4 bases at V and 3 bases at J; junction bases unmatched: 5. CDR3 length equals 15 residues. CDR1 MGHRA and CDR2 YSYEKL come from the germline V gene. CDR3 residues: CASSLTGAHGNTIYF. The CDR3 DNA follows: TGCGCCAGCAGCCTGACAGGGGCCCATGGAAACACCATATATTTT.

The chain links TRBV27 to TRBJ1-1; no clear D. The germline V gene encodes CDR1 MNHEY and CDR2 SMNVEV (reference sequence). Trimming pared 5 bases from V and 4 bases from J, leaving 20 bases between. The CDR3 is 16 amino acids. CDR3 residues: CASSPPFVAASTEAFF. The CDR3, as DNA: TGTGCCAGCAGTCCCCCATTTGTGGCAGCGTCCACTGAAGCTTTCTTT.

This sequence joins TRBV19 and TRBJ2-1; D gene ambiguous. The germline V gene encodes CDR1 LNHDA and CDR2 SQIVND (reference sequence). The CDR3 loop spans 12 amino acids. Trimming removed 1 base at V and 9 bases at J, with 7 bases between. The CDR3 sequence is CASSIGIGEQFF. CDR3 DNA sequence: TGTGCCAGTAGTATAGGGATCGGTGAGCAGTTCTTC.

The genes are TRBV10-3 and TRBJ2-1, with D uncertain. Germline V gene sequence: CDR1 ENHRY, CDR2 SYGVKD. Trimming pared 6 bases from V and 5 bases from J, leaving 11 bases between. The CDR3 is made up of 13 amino acids. CDR3 sequence reads: CAIRGSEDNEQFF. The CDR3 DNA reads TGTGCCATCAGGGGATCTGAGGACAATGAGCAGTTCTTC.

This sequence joins TRBV4-3 and TRBJ1-3; 8 positions agree with TRBD1. CDR1 and CDR2 from the germline V gene are LGHNA and YSLEER. V lost 1 base to trimming and J lost 8 bases; unmatched junction nucleotides: 4. This CDR3 has 14 residues. CDR3 sequence (DNA): TGCGCCAGCAGCCAAGGACAGGGGCTGGACACCATATATTTT. Translating it yields CASSQGQGLDTIYF.

The genes are TRBV19 and TRBJ1-6; possible D gene TRBD1, 6 bases. Germline V CDR1 and CDR2: LNHDA, SQIVND (reference sequence). The CDR3 covers 15 residues. Trimming stripped 5 bases from V and 0 bases from J, with 8 bases between. The CDR3 spells CASSEGGSYNSPLHF. Written as DNA, the CDR3 is TGTGCCAGTAGTGAAGGGGGCTCCTATAATTCACCCCTCCACTTT.

The chain is built from TRBV6-1 and TRBJ2-7, with 12 bases identical to TRBD1. Trimming cost V 6 bases and J 5 bases; bases outside gene matches: 2. Germline CDR1 and CDR2: MNHNS and SASEGT. The CDR3 runs to 13 residues. CDR3 nucleotides: TGTGCCAGCAGGGGACAGGGGGCTAACGAGCAGTACTTC. It yields the protein CASRGQGANEQYF.

The gene calls are TRBV4-3 and TRBJ1-2; D unresolved. CDR1 is LGHNA and CDR2 is YSLEER in the germline V gene. The CDR3 runs 13 residues. The V gene lost 0 bases and the J gene lost 8 bases, with 10 bases spanning the gap. The CDR3 DNA sequence: TGCGCCAGCAGCCAAGATCTCGTTTTGGGCTACACCTTC. It yields the protein CASSQDLVLGYTF.

The chain couples TRBV5-6 to TRBJ1-2; D is unresolved. Germline lookup yields CDR1 SGHDT and CDR2 YYEEEE. The germline V and J ends were trimmed by 7 bases and 0 bases, with 10 bases remaining between them. The CDR3 totals 13 residues. In DNA, the CDR3 is TGTGCCAGCCTAGGGTCAGCTAACTATGGCTACACCTTC. Its translation is CASLGSANYGYTF.

The gene calls are TRBV29-1 and TRBJ1-1; D is undetermined. The V gene lost 7 bases and the J gene lost 6 bases, with 12 bases spanning the gap. The CDR3 runs to 11 residues. Germline assignment: CDR1 SQVTM and CDR2 ANQGSEA. For the CDR3, the DNA is TGCAGCGGTACTAGAGAGGCTGAAGCTTTCTTT. Protein: CSGTREAEAFF.